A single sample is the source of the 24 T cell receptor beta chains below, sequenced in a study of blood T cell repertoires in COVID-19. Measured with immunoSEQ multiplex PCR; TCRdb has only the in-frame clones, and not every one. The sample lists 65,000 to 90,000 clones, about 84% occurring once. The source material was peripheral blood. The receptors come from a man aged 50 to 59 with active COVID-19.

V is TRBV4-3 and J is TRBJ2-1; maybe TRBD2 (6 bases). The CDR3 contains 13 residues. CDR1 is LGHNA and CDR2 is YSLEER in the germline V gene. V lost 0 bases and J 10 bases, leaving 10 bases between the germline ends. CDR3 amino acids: CASSQDTSGEQFF. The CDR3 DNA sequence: TGCGCCAGCAGCCAAGATACCAGCGGGGAGCAGTTCTTC.

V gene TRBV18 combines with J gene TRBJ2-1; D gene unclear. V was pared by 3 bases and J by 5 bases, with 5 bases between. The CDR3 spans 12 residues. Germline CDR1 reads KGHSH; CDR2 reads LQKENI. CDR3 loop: CASSPGHNEQFF. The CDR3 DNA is TGTGCCAGCTCACCGGGCCACAATGAGCAGTTCTTC.

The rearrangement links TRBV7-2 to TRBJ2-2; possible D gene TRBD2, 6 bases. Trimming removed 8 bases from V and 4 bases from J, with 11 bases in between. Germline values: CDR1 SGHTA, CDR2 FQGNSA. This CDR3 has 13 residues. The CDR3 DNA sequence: TGTGCCAGCGTCCCTAGCGTCACCGGGGAGCTGTTTTTT. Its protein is CASVPSVTGELFF.

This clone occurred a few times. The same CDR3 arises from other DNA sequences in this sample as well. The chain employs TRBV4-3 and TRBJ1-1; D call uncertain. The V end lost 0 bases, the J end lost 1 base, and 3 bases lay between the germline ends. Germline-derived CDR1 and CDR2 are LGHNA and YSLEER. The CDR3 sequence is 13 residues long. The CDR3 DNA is TGCGCCAGCAGCCAAGATCGGAACACTGAAGCTTTCTTT. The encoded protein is CASSQDRNTEAFF.

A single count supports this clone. In DNA form, the CDR3 reads TGTGCCAGCAGCCCACCGGGTCAAACTTCTGGAAACACCATATATTTT. This encodes CASSPPGQTSGNTIYF. The chain has TRBV7-9 and TRBJ1-3; D gene unclear. The ends were cut back, 5 bases at V and 1 base at J, with 15 bases in the middle. The germline gives CDR1 SEHNR, CDR2 FQNEAQ (reference sequence). The CDR3 is 16 amino acids.

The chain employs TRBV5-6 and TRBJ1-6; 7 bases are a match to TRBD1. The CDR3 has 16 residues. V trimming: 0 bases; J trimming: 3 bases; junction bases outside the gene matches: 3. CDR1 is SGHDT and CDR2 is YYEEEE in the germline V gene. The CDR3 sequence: CASSLEGQLYNSPLHF. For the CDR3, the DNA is TGTGCCAGCAGCTTGGAGGGACAGCTCTATAATTCACCCCTCCACTTT.

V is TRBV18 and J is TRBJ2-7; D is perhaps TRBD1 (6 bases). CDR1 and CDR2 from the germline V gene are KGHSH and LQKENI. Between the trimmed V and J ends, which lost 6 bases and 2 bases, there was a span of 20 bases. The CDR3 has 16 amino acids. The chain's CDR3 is CASSPKGHVLPYEQYF. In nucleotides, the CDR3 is TGTGCCAGCTCCCCAAAGGGACATGTCCTTCCCTACGAGCAGTACTTC.

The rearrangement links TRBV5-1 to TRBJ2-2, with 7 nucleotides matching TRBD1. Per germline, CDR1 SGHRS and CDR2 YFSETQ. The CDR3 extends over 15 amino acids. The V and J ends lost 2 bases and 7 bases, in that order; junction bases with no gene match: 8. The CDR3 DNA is TGCGCCAGCAGCTTAGAGGGGGCGGCTGGCGGGGAGCTGTTTTTT. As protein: CASSLEGAAGGELFF. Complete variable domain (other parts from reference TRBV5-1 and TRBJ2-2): KAGVTQTPRYLIKTRGQQVTLSCSPISGHRSVSWYQQTPGQGLQFLFEYFSETQRNKGNFPGRFSGRQFSNSRSEMNVSTLELGDSALYLCASSLEGAAGGELFFGEGSRLTVL.

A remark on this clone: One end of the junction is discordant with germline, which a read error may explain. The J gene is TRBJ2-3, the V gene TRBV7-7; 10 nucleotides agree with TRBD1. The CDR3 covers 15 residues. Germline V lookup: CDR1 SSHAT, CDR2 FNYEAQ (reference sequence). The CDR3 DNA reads TGTGCTAGCAGCTCGACAGGGGGCTTGGGAGATACGCAGTATTTT. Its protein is CASSSTGGLGDTQYF. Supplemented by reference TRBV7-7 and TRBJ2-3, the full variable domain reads GAGVSQSPRYKVTKRGQDVTLRCDPISSHATLYWYQQALGQGPEFLTYFNYEAQPDKSGLPSDRFSAERPEGSISTLTIQRTEQRDSAMYRCASSSTGGLGDTQYFGPGTRLTVL.

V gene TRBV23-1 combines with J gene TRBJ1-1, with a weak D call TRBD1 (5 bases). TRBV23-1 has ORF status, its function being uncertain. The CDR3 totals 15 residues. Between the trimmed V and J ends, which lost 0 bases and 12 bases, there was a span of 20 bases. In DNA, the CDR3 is TGCGCCAGCAGTCAATCGGGGAATAGTCCAGGGCCAACTTTCTTT. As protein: CASSQSGNSPGPTFF.

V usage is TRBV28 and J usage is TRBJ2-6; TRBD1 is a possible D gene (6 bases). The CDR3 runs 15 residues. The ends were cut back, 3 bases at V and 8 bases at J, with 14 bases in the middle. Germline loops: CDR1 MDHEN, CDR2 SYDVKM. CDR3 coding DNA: TGTGCCAGCAGTTTCCGGACAGTCTGGTCCAACGTCCTGACTTTC. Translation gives CASSFRTVWSNVLTF.

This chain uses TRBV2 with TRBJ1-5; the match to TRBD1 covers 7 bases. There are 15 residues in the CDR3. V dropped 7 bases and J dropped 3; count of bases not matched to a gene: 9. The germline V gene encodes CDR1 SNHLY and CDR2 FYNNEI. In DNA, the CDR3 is TGTGCCAGCACCTCCTACAGGGGCCTCAATCAGCCCCAGCATTTT. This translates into CASTSYRGLNQPQHF.

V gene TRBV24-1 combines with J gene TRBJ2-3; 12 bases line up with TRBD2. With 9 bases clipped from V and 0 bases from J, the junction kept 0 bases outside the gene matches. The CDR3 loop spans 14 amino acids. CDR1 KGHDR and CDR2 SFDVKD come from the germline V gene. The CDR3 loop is CATGLAGSTDTQYF. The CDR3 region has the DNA TGTGCCACCGGACTAGCGGGGAGCACAGATACGCAGTATTTT.

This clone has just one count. The CDR3 sequence is CASRKQGWDGYTF. The CDR3 DNA sequence: TGTGCCAGCAGAAAACAGGGCTGGGATGGCTACACCTTC. The chain combines TRBV6-5 with TRBJ1-2; possible D gene TRBD1, 6 bases. Germline V CDR1 and CDR2: MNHEY, SVGAGI. The CDR3 contains 13 residues. V lost 6 bases to trimming and J lost 6 bases, with 14 bases between them.

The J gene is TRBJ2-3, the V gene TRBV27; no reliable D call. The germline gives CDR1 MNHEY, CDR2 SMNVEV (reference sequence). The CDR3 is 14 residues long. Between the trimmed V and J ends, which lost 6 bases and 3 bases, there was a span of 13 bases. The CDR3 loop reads CASRKIGRTDTQYF. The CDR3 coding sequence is TGTGCCAGCAGAAAGATTGGCAGGACAGATACGCAGTATTTT.

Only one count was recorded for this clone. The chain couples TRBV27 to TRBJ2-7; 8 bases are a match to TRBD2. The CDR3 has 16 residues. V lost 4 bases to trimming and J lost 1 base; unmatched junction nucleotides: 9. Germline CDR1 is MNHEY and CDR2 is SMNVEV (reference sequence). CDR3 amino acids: CASSYTRLASSYEQYF. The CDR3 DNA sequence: TGTGCCAGCAGTTATACTCGACTAGCGAGTTCCTACGAGCAGTACTTC.

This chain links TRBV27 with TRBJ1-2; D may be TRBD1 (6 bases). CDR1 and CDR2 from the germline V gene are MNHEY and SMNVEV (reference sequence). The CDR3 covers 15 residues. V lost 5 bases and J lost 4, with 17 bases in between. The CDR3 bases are TGTGCCAGCAGTCCCAGACAGGAAGGGTCCTATGGCTACACCTTC. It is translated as CASSPRQEGSYGYTF.

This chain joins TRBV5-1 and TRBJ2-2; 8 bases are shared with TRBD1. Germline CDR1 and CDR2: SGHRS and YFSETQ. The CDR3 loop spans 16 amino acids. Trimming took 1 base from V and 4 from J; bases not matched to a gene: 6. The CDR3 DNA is TGCGCCAGCAGCTTGCTAACACAGGGGGGCACCGGGGAGCTGTTTTTT. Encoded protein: CASSLLTQGGTGELFF.

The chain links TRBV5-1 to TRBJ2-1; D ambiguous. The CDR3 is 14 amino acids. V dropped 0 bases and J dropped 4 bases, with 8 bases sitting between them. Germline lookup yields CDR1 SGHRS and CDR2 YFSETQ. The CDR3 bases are TGCGCCAGCAGCTTGGAACAATTTTACAATGAGCAGTTCTTC. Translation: CASSLEQFYNEQFF.

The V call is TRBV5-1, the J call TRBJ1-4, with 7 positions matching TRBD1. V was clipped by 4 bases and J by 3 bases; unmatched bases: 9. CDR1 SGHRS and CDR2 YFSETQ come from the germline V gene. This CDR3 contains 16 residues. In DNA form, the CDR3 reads TGCGCCAGCAGCCTCGGACAGGCCGGGTCTAATGAAAAACTGTTTTTT. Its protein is CASSLGQAGSNEKLFF.

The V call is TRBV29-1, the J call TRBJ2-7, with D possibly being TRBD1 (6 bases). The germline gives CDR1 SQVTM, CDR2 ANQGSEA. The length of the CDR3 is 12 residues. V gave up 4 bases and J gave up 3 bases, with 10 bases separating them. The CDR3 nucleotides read TGCAGCGTTGCTGGCAGGGGCTACGAGCAGTACTTC. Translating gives CSVAGRGYEQYF.

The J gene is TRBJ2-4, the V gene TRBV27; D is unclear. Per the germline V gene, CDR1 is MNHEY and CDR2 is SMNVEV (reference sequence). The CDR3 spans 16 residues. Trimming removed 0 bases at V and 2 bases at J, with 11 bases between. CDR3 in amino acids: CASSLSAGWSKNIQYF. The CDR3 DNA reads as TGTGCCAGCAGTTTATCAGCCGGTTGGTCCAAAAACATTCAGTACTTC.

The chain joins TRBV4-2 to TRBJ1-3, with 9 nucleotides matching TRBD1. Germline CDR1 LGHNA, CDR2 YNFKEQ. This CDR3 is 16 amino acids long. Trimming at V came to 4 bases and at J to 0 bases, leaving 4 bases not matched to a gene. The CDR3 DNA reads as TGTGCCAGCAGCCCAGGACAGGGGAGCTCTGGAAACACCATATATTTT. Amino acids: CASSPGQGSSGNTIYF.

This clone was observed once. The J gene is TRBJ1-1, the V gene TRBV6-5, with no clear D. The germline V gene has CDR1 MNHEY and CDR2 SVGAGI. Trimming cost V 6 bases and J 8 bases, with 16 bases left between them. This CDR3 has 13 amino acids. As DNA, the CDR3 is TGTGCCAGCAGCCAGGCTCGATCGGCGGAAGCTTTCTTT. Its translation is CASSQARSAEAFF.